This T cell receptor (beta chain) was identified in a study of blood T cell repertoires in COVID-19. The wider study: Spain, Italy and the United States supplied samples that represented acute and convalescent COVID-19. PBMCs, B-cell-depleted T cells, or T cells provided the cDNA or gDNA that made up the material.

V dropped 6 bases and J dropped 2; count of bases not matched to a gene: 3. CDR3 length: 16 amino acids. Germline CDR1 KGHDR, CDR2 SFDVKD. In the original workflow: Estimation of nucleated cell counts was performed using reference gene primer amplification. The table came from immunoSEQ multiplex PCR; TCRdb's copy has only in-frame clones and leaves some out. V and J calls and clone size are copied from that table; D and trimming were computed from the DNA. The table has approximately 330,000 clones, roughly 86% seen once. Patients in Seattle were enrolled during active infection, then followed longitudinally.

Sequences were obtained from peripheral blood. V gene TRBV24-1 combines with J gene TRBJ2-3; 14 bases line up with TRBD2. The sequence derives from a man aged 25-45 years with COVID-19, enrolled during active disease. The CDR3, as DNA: TGTGCCACCAGTCGACTAGCGGGAGGGACCACAGATACGCAGTATTTT. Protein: CATSRLAGGTTDTQYF.